These 2 T cell receptor beta chains came from one sample sequenced in a study of regulatory T cells in long-lasting Graves disease. Time point here: persistent/refractory GD, antithyroid drugs over 5 years with positive TRAb. PBMC-derived RNA was used for the TCR library. Arm-PCR of CDR3 regions with iRepertoire HTBI primers generated TCR beta libraries. TCRdb recomputed calls from the multiplex PCR reads with MiXCR, one row per CDR3 protein. The data contain around 460,000 distinct CDR3 sequences, about 22% of them seen just once; the ten biggest clones take up approximately 6.4%. The sample consisted of peripheral blood mononuclear cells (PBMCs), taken when the disease was refractory, from a patient treated with antithyroid drugs. The receptor source for this set is a female donor with Graves disease.

The J gene is TRBJ2-7, the V gene TRBV19; D gene uncertain. From germline, CDR1 is LNHDA and CDR2 SQIVND (reference sequence). Deletions cut 4 bases from V and 4 bases from J, with 11 bases between. This CDR3 has 13 residues. Here the CDR3 reads CASSNARAYEQYF. In nucleotides, the CDR3 is TGTGCCAGTAGTAATGCAAGAGCGTACGAGCAGTACTTC. Full variable domain (outside the CDR3, taken from reference TRBV19 and TRBJ2-7): DGGITQSPKYLFRKEGQNVTLSCEQNLNHDAMYWYRQDPGQGLRLIYYSQIVNDFQKGDIAEGYSVSREKKESFPLTVTSAQKNPTAFYLCASSNARAYEQYFGPGTRLTVT.

This clonotype was counted ten times or more. This chain links TRBV12-3 or TRBV12-4 with TRBJ1-5; 9 bases are shared with TRBD1. V shed 5 bases and J 5 bases; nucleotides not matched to a gene: 7. The length of the CDR3 is 15 residues. The CDR3 here is CASSPPGTGHQPQHF. The CDR3 nucleotides are TGTGCCAGCAGTCCCCCCGGGACAGGGCATCAGCCCCAGCATTTT.